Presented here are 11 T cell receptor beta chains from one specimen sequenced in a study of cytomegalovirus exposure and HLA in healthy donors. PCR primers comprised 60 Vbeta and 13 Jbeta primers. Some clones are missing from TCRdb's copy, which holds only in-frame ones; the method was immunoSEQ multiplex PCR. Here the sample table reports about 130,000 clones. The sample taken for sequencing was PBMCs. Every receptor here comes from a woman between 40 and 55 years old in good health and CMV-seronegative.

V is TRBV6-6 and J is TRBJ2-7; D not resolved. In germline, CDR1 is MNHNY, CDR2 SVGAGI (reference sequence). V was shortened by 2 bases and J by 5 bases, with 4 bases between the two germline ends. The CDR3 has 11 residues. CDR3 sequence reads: CASSYTNEQYF. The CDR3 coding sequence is TGTGCCAGCAGTTACACAAACGAGCAGTACTTC.

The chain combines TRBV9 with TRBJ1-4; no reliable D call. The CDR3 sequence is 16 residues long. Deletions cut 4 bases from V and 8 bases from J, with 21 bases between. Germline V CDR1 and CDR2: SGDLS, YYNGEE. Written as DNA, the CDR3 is TGTGCCAGCAGCCCCCCCGCGTCGGAGGTGGGGGAAAAACTGTTTTTT. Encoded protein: CASSPPASEVGEKLFF.

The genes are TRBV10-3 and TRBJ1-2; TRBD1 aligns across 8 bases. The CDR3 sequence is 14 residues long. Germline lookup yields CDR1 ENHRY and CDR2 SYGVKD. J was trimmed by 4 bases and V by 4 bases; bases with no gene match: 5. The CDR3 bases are TGTGCCATCAGTGGACAGGGGTTACTCTATGGCTACACCTTC. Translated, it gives CAISGQGLLYGYTF.

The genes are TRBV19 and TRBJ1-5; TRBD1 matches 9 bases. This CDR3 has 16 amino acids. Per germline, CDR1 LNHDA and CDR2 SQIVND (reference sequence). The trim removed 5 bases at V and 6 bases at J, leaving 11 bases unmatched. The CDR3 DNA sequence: TGTGCCAGTAGTTTCCCCACAGGGGGCGCTGGTCAGCCCCAGCATTTT. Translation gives CASSFPTGGAGQPQHF.

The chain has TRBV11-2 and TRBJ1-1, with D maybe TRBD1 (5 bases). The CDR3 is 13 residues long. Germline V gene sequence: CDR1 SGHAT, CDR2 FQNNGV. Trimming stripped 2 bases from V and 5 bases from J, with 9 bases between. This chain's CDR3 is CASSLRGGTEAFF. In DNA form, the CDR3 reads TGTGCCAGCAGCTTAAGGGGTGGAACTGAAGCTTTCTTT.

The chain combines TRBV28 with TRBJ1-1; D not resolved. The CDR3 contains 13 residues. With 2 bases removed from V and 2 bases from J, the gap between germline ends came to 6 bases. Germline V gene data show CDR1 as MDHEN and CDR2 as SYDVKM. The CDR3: CASSLILNTEAFF. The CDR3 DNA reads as TGTGCCAGCAGTTTAATCCTAAACACTGAAGCTTTCTTT.

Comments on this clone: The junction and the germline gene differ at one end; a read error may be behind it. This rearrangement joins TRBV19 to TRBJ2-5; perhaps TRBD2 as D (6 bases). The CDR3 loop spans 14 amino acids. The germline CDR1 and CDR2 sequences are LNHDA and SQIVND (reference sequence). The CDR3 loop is CASSIRDSQEIQYF. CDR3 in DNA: TGTGCCAGTAGTATCCGGGACTCGCAAGAGATCCAGTACTTC.

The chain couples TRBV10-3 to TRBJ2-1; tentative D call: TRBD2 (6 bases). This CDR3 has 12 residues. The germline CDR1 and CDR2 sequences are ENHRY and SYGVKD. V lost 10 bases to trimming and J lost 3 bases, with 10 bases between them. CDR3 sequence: CATGGDYNEQFF. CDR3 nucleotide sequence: TGTGCCACCGGCGGGGACTACAATGAGCAGTTCTTC.

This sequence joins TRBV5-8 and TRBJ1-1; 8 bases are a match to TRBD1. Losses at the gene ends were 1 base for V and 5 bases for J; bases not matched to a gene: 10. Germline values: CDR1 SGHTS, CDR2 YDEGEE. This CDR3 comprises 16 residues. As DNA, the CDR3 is TGTGCCAGCAGCTTGTTTTTAGGACAGGGCATAACTGAAGCTTTCTTT. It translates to CASSLFLGQGITEAFF.

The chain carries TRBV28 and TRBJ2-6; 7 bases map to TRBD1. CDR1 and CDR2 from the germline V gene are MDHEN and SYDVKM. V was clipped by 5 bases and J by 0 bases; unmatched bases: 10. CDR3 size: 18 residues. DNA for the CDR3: TGTGCCAGCAGTCCGATGACAGGGAGTAGCTCTGGGGCCAACGTCCTGACTTTC. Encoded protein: CASSPMTGSSSGANVLTF.

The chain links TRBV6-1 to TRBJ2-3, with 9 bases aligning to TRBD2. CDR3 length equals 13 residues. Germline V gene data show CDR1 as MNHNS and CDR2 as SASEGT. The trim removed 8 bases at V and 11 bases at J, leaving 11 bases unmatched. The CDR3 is CASHLRGGVGQYF. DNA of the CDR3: TGTGCCAGCCACCTGCGGGGGGGCGTGGGGCAGTATTTT.